This TCR beta chain was recorded in a study of T cell changes during pregnancy in multiple sclerosis. Data came from immunoSEQ multiplex PCR; TCRdb stores just in-frame clones and leaves some out. The sample includes some 60,000 clones, about 89% of them seen just once. This clone appeared a few times. The CDR3 length is 15 residues. Germline lookup yields CDR1 SGDLS and CDR2 YYNGEE. V lost 4 bases and J lost 4, with 14 bases in between. The sequencing here drew on CD4+ T cells from peripheral blood mononuclear cells, taken in the first trimester of pregnancy. The receptor was derived from a female donor with multiple sclerosis, enrolled in a pregnancy study. The genes are TRBV9 and TRBJ1-4; no clear D. CDR3 protein: CASSPRSGLNEKLFF. For the CDR3, the DNA is TGTGCCAGCAGCCCCAGATCGGGTCTTAATGAAAAACTGTTTTTT.